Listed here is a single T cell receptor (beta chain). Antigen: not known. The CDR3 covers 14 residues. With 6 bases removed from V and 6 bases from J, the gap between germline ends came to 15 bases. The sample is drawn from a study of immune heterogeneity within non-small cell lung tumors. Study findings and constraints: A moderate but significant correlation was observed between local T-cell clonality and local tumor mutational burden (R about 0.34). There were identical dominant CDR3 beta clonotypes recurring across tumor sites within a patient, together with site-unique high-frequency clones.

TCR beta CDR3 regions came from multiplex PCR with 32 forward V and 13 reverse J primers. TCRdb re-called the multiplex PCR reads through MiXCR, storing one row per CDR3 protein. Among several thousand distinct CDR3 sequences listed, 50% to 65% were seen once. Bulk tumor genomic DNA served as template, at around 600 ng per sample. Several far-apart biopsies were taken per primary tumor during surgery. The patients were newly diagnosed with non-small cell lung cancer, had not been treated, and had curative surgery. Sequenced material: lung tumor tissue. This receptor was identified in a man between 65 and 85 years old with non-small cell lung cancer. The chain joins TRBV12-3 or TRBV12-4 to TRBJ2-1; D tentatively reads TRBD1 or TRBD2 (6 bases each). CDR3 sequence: CASSSRGGSNEQFF. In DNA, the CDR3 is TGTGCCAGCAGCTCCCGAGGGGGGAGCAATGAGCAGTTCTTC.